This TCR beta chain was captured in a study of PD-L1 blockade in urothelial cancer (dated by TCRdb to 2015 to 2018). As for the study more broadly: Therapy was started at some point between 2012 and 2014 for all patients, and atezolizumab 1,200 mg was administered intravenously every 3 weeks. Twenty-five of 29 patients were males with bladder-origin urothelial cancer, and 18 of 29 reported a prior smoking history. An exploratory multi-omic analysis was conducted of the somatic, immune and clinical correlates of response to PD-L1 blockade with atezolizumab in urothelial cancer. A median of roughly 140,000 T cells and 65,000 to 90,000 unique TCRs was obtained from blood samples, and a median clonality of 0.080 was observed. Pretreatment blood TCR-seq was available for nearly 30 patients, at least one posttreatment blood collection was obtained for 25 or so patients, and tumor TCR-seq was available for 25 or so patients. In the same patients who had TCR sequencing, pretreatment tumors also underwent whole exome sequencing and RNA sequencing. Patients had an ECOG performance status of 0 or 1 and had received between 0 and 3 prior chemotherapy regimens. Pretreatment tumor samples and matched peripheral blood, collected serially before and after atezolizumab treatment, underwent TCR sequencing. Blood samples were analyzed 3 weeks after the start of treatment (second dose) and 6 weeks after the start of treatment. Durable clinical benefit was defined as a progression-free survival longer than 6 months, and TCR features were additionally tested against progression-free survival and overall survival. Eight or nine patients reached durable clinical benefit, while 20 or so patients did not. General findings and caveats noted by the study authors: Because of the small sample size (n ≈ 27) and the many exploratory analyses performed, the results are intended to be regarded as hypothesis-generating. A pretreatment peripheral blood TCR clonality below the median was linked to improved progression-free and overall survival. Among patients with durable benefit, tumor-associated TCR clones showed greater expansion in peripheral blood 3 weeks after treatment started (n = 22, p = 0.022).

This clone was found a few times. Its antigen target is currently unknown. No much larger clonotype is one base removed from it; base qualities were not supplied. A total of 25 to 30 patients with locally advanced or metastatic urothelial carcinoma, treated at Memorial Sloan Kettering on a trial protocol, made up the cohort. Peripheral blood mononuclear cells were collected pretreatment and during treatment, at between 1 and 8 total time points per patient. The Qiagen DNeasy Blood extraction kit was used to purify genomic DNA from total PBMCs and tumor samples. PBMCs were collected pretreatment and during treatment and were isolated and stored as previously described. Synthetic TCR analog templates were spiked into each PCR so that absolute template abundance could be estimated from read counts. TCRbeta CDR3 regions were amplified from genomic DNA with bias-controlled V and J gene primers using the immunoSEQ assay. Sequencing of rearranged TCRbeta segments was done at approximately 20X coverage. As for the original processing: Sequencing errors were corrected by clustering, and CDR3s were annotated against IMGT so that V, D and J genes could be assigned. Downstream analyses used only productive TCRbeta rearrangements and left out out-of-frame or stop-codon sequences. To compute clonality, Shannon entropy was normalized by the log of the number of unique productive sequences and then subtracted from one. Clones differing between time points or between blood and tumor were identified by Fisher's exact test with Benjamini-Hochberg correction at adjusted p below 0.01. As stored in TCRdb, this immuneACCESS dataset retains in-frame rearrangements with V and J assigned. A fraction of the clones does not appear; measured against another copy, unresolved V genes explain less than half of the discrepancy, and the remainder lacks a known reason. For V, J and clone size, that table is used; D and trimming come from the DNA. Within this sample are more than 45,000 clones, with 88% of them counted one time only. The leading ten clones occupy roughly 3.9% of the sample.

The junction shows trimming of 3 bases on V and 2 bases on J, plus 10 bases between the germline ends. Including the terminal cysteine and phenylalanine, the CDR3 comprises 15 residues. CDR3 DNA only is kept here, 45 bases in frame from base 1. In the germline V gene (reference sequence), CDR1 corresponds to SSHAT and CDR2 to FNYEAQ. This specimen was PBMCs, taken around atezolizumab (anti-PD-L1) treatment. The rearrangement combines TRBV7-7 with TRBJ2-2; perhaps TRBD2 is the D gene, with 6 bases matching. This TCR derives from a man aged 80 or over with urothelial cancer. The DNA is as follows: TGTGCCAGCAGCTTGGGACTTTCCAACACCGGGGAGCTGTTTTTT. Its protein is CASSLGLSNTGELFF.